A selection of T cell receptor beta chains follows, all from one sample in a study of T-cell reconstitution after alpha-beta-depleted transplantation in children. Using its own MiXCR run on the PCR reads, TCRdb lists one record per CDR3 protein. The repertoire consists of hundreds of thousands of distinct CDR3 sequences, with less than 15% occurring once and the leading ten covering about 0.77%. Sample: PBMCs, taken before TCRalphabeta/CD19-depleted stem cell transplant. Receptor source: a girl aged 2-9 years with congenital amegakaryocytic thrombocytopenia, due to receive a stem cell transplant. CDR3s include the opening cysteine and the closing phenylalanine or tryptophan. Some rows have no size entry. The others give once, few or many, or a class for an expanded clone.

v_gene	abundance	j_gene	CDR3aa
TRBV9	many	TRBJ2-5	CASSVESRGSGQTQYF
TRBV12-3/TRBV12-4	many	TRBJ2-7	CASRIAGGPYEQYF
TRBV5-1	many	TRBJ2-7	CASSWGSSGVTYEQYF
TRBV5-1	many	TRBJ2-1	CASSLDNQLEQFF
TRBV4-1	NA	TRBJ2-4	CASSHPAQGLLSIQYF
TRBV7-6	NA	TRBJ2-1	CASGGASGSSYNEQFF
TRBV5-1	few	TRBJ2-7	CASSMQGARNEQYF
TRBV20-1	few	TRBJ2-1	CSARGLAGGPFEQFF
TRBV5-1	NA	TRBJ1-5	CASSAQGGDQPQHF
TRBV28	many	TRBJ1-5	CAITFGRGGQPQHF
TRBV5-1	few	TRBJ2-5	CASSLMIAGGQETQYF
TRBV10-3	many	TRBJ2-5	CAISEQIQVSQETQYF
TRBV20-1	many	TRBJ2-7	CSARAVRYYEQYF
TRBV10-3	NA	TRBJ2-3	CAIKNRESSTDTQYF
TRBV4-1	many	TRBJ1-2	CASSQVNTFYGYTF
TRBV5-1	many	TRBJ1-2	CASTKSGNYGYTF
TRBV27	many	TRBJ2-1	CASTPQGLGDEQFF
TRBV6-5	many	TRBJ2-1	CASSLGLSYNEQFF
TRBV29-1	many	TRBJ2-7	CSVAGQGYEQYF
TRBV12-5	many	TRBJ2-3	CASGLVLGGSTDTQYF
TRBV7-8	NA	TRBJ2-1	CASSYSSVTYNEQFF
TRBV28	many	TRBJ1-5	CASSSSQPQHF
TRBV5-5	NA	TRBJ2-5	CASWILAGLQETQYF
TRBV5-1	many	TRBJ2-7	CASSLALLSEQYF
TRBV20-1	NA	TRBJ2-7	CSAESYYEQYF
TRBV29-1	many	TRBJ2-3	CSVGTSGRTDTQYF
TRBV28	once	TRBJ1-2	CASSLWTGFYYGYTF
TRBV2	NA	TRBJ2-7	CASSRESALGPYEQYF
TRBV20-1	NA	TRBJ2-1	CSARDPLGLAGGQSSYNEQFF
TRBV12-3/TRBV12-4	many	TRBJ2-1	CASSPMDGVNYNEQFF
TRBV20-1	many	TRBJ2-7	CSAGVTSGSYEQYF
TRBV20-1	many	TRBJ1-1	CSARDPGVLNTEAFF
TRBV5-1	many	TRBJ1-1	CASSELGHRNTEAFF
TRBV4-2	NA	TRBJ2-1	CASSQDPGAYNEQFF
TRBV20-1	many	TRBJ2-1	CSAQAVRSYNEQFF
TRBV7-2	few	TRBJ2-3	CASSPSRDTGTDTQYF
TRBV19	NA	TRBJ2-6	CASRVAGEANVLTF
TRBV6-5	many	TRBJ2-1	CASSRGGEQFF
TRBV4-1	many	TRBJ2-7	CASSHPPTGTSDSYEQYF
TRBV10-3	many	TRBJ2-2	CAISEVTPRSGAGELFF
TRBV5-1	many	TRBJ2-7	CASSTDGTTEQYF
TRBV20-1	many	TRBJ2-7	CSARGGFRDYPYEQYF
TRBV9	many	TRBJ2-1	CASSGEGEQFF
TRBV29-1	NA	TRBJ2-2	CSVDGPGELFF
TRBV7-3	few	TRBJ2-2	CASSEMGTGELFF
TRBV3-1	NA	TRBJ1-1	CASVPRGGMNTEAFF
TRBV12-3/TRBV12-4	many	TRBJ2-1	CASSFGAGYPKRNEQFF
TRBV7-9	NA	TRBJ1-2	CASSLGGAYYGYTF
TRBV7-6	few	TRBJ2-1	CASSFQSAYNEQFF
TRBV12-3/TRBV12-4	many	TRBJ2-1	CASSLASSGLYNEQFF
TRBV20-1	many	TRBJ2-3	CSARLAETTDTQYF
TRBV7-2	NA	TRBJ2-5	CASSPSLRETQYF
TRBV29-1	many	TRBJ2-1	CSVEKTSGARSYNEQFF